Listed here are 27 T cell receptor beta chains from one sample, sequenced in a study of blood T cell repertoires in COVID-19. Produced via immunoSEQ multiplex PCR; TCRdb's table is partial and in-frame only. The sample carries about 110,000 clones, 71% recorded once. The sequencing sample was made of peripheral blood. The receptor source for this set is a human donor with acute or convalescent COVID-19. The donor label of this sample is uncertain.

V usage is TRBV24-1 and J usage is TRBJ2-1; TRBD2 matches at 10 bases. Per the germline V gene, CDR1 is KGHDR and CDR2 is SFDVKD. V gave up 7 bases and J gave up 2 bases; unmatched junction bases: 4. The CDR3 sequence is 15 residues long. The CDR3 loop reads CATSGAGGPYNEQFF. In nucleotides, the CDR3 is TGTGCCACCAGCGGAGCGGGGGGGCCCTACAATGAGCAGTTCTTC.

Here the CDR3 DNA reads TGTGCCAGTAGTATAGTCATGGGCAGGTCGGGGGCTTTCTTT. Translating it yields CASSIVMGRSGAFF. J is TRBJ1-1 and V is TRBV19; D is uncertain. The CDR3 runs 14 residues. Between the trimmed V and J ends, which lost 1 base and 11 bases, there was a span of 17 bases. CDR1 LNHDA and CDR2 SQIVND come from the germline V gene (reference sequence).

This rearrangement joins TRBV6-2 or TRBV6-3 to TRBJ2-3, with 12 positions matching TRBD2. V gave up 4 bases and J gave up 0 bases; unmatched junction bases: 11. Germline values: CDR1 MNHEY, CDR2 SVGEGT. The CDR3 consists of 19 residues. The CDR3 loop reads CASSWTSGVLKSSTDTQYF. The CDR3 region has the DNA TGTGCCAGCAGTTGGACTAGCGGGGTCCTTAAATCTAGCACAGATACGCAGTATTTT.

The gene calls are TRBV21-1 and TRBJ1-2; the table's D call of TRBD1 was not tested on the DNA. TRBV21-1 is a pseudogene locus. This CDR3 spans 16 amino acids. CDR3 region: CASSKGYGSAGEGYTF. The CDR3 nucleotides read TGTGCCAGCAGCAAAGGCTACGGGTCCGCAGGGGAAGGCTACACCTTC.

The chain carries TRBV5-1 and TRBJ1-6; 7 bases agree with TRBD1. The CDR3 is 13 residues long. The J segment lost 10 bases and the V segment lost 7 bases, leaving 8 bases of the junction unmatched. CDR1 SGHRS and CDR2 YFSETQ come from the germline V gene. The CDR3 loop is CASSEGAGSPLHF. In nucleotides, the CDR3 is TGCGCCAGCTCCGAGGGGGCAGGATCACCCCTCCACTTT.

The chain links TRBV27 to TRBJ2-5; TRBD2 matches 7 bases. V dropped 1 base and J dropped 5; count of bases not matched to a gene: 7. Germline assignment: CDR1 MNHEY and CDR2 SMNVEV (reference sequence). This CDR3 has 15 amino acids. CDR3 protein: CASSLFGREVETQYF. In DNA, the CDR3 is TGTGCCAGCAGTTTATTCGGTCGGGAGGTGGAGACCCAGTACTTC.

V gene TRBV15 combines with J gene TRBJ2-7, with D tentatively TRBD1 (5 bases). From germline, CDR1 is LNHNV and CDR2 YYDKDF (reference sequence). The CDR3 extends over 15 amino acids. V was pared by 0 bases and J by 6 bases, with 15 bases between. The chain's CDR3 is CATSREVGQGFEQYF. CDR3 DNA: TGTGCCACCAGCAGAGAGGTGGGGCAGGGTTTCGAGCAGTACTTC.

The rearrangement links TRBV29-1 to TRBJ2-5, with D tentatively TRBD2 (5 bases). V was clipped by 8 bases and J by 5 bases, with 18 bases between them. The germline V gene encodes CDR1 SQVTM and CDR2 ANQGSEA. CDR3 length equals 13 residues. In DNA, the CDR3 is TGCAGCATAGGACGTTCGGGGAGCGAGACCCAGTACTTC. This gives the protein CSIGRSGSETQYF.

The chain's CDR3 is CASSRTTANYGYTF. Written as DNA, the CDR3 is TGTGCCAGCAGCCGGACAACCGCCAACTATGGCTACACCTTC. The chain employs TRBV2 and TRBJ1-2; a possible D gene is TRBD1 (5 bases). Trimming took 6 bases from V and 2 from J, leaving 13 bases between them. CDR3 length: 14 amino acids. Germline CDR1 SNHLY, CDR2 FYNNEI.

The chain uses TRBV10-2 and TRBJ2-3; 9 bases fit TRBD2. The trim removed 6 bases at V and 4 bases at J, leaving 8 bases unmatched. From germline, CDR1 is WSHSY and CDR2 SAAADI. The CDR3 sequence is 15 residues long. CDR3 loop: CASRDRGTSPDTQYF. The CDR3, as DNA: TGCGCCAGCAGGGATAGGGGGACTAGCCCAGATACGCAGTATTTT.

The chain joins TRBV18 to TRBJ2-1; D might be TRBD1 (6 bases). CDR3 length equals 13 residues. With 0 bases removed from V and 10 bases from J, the gap between germline ends came to 10 bases. The germline V gene has CDR1 KGHSH and CDR2 LQKENI. CDR3 sequence: CASSPPWGREQFF. In DNA form, the CDR3 reads TGTGCCAGCTCACCACCGTGGGGGCGAGAGCAGTTCTTC.

The chain links TRBV7-6 to TRBJ2-5; D gene unclear. Trimming took 1 base from V and 2 from J, leaving 5 bases between them. The CDR3 consists of 13 residues. Germline CDR1 is SGHVS and CDR2 is FNYEAQ. CDR3 DNA: TGTGCCAGCAGCTTAGGGCAGCAAGAGACCCAGTACTTC. It codes for CASSLGQQETQYF. The entire variable domain, with the rest obtained from reference TRBV7-6 and TRBJ2-5, is as follows: GAGVSQSPRYKVTKRGQDVALRCDPISGHVSLYWYRQALGQGPEFLTYFNYEAQQDKSGLPNDRFSAERPEGSISTLTIQRTEQRDSAMYRCASSLGQQETQYFGPGTRLLVL.

This clone turned up a few times. The rearrangement uses TRBV29-1 and TRBJ1-1; D unclear. The CDR3 runs to 13 residues. V dropped 7 bases and J dropped 4 bases, with 16 bases sitting between them. Germline V lookup: CDR1 SQVTM, CDR2 ANQGSEA. The CDR3 coding sequence is TGCAGCGCCGCCGGCGTCGGGGTCACTGAAGCTTTCTTT. This codes for CSAAGVGVTEAFF.

A few counts support this clone. V gene TRBV28 combines with J gene TRBJ1-2; tentatively, D is TRBD1 (5 bases). Trimming left V 2 bases short and J 6 bases short, with 16 bases between. The CDR3 loop spans 15 amino acids. Germline V gives CDR1 MDHEN, CDR2 SYDVKM. CDR3 sequence reads: CASSLPRAGRDGYTF. CDR3 nucleotide sequence: TGTGCCAGCAGTTTACCCAGGGCAGGCAGGGATGGCTACACCTTC.

CDR3 residues: CASSPTGSYGYTF. The DNA for the CDR3 is TGTGCCAGCAGTCCGACAGGGTCCTATGGCTACACCTTC. The chain combines TRBV12-3 or TRBV12-4 with TRBJ1-2; 7 nucleotides agree with TRBD1. V was pared by 5 bases and J by 4 bases, with 4 bases of the junction left unmatched. The CDR3 spans 13 residues.

This chain connects TRBV4-2 to TRBJ2-1, with TRBD2 identical over 10 bases. Germline V lookup: CDR1 LGHNA, CDR2 YNFKEQ. The CDR3 extends over 12 amino acids. J gave up 7 bases and V 7 bases, and 1 base lay outside the gene matches. The CDR3 loop reads CASKLAGNEQFF. CDR3 DNA sequence: TGTGCCAGCAAACTAGCGGGGAATGAGCAGTTCTTC.

The chain carries TRBV19 and TRBJ2-5; 10 bases line up with TRBD1. V shed 3 bases and J 5 bases; nucleotides not matched to a gene: 6. This CDR3 region has 15 residues. Germline CDR1 LNHDA, CDR2 SQIVND (reference sequence). The CDR3 region is CASSIQWTGGETQYF. The CDR3 nucleotides are TGTGCCAGTAGTATCCAGTGGACAGGGGGGGAGACCCAGTACTTC.

The chain combines TRBV12-2 with TRBJ1-1; the D segment call TRBD1 is taken from the table without a DNA check. TRBV12-2 is a pseudogene. The CDR3 covers 15 residues. The CDR3 region has the DNA TGTGCAAGTCGCCGCCCACGACAGGGTGGCACTGAAGCTTTCTTT. Translating gives CASRRPRQGGTEAFF.

This chain uses TRBV14 with TRBJ2-5, with D hard to call. From germline, CDR1 is SGHDN and CDR2 FVKESK. The CDR3 length is 15 residues. V was cut by 1 base and J by 5 bases, with 14 bases left in between. The chain's CDR3 is CASSQGLLFRETQYF. The CDR3 DNA reads TGTGCCAGCAGCCAAGGTTTGCTGTTTCGGGAGACCCAGTACTTC.

The chain couples TRBV4-2 to TRBJ1-1; 10 positions agree with TRBD1. J was trimmed by 1 base and V by 0 bases; bases with no gene match: 5. Germline V gene sequence: CDR1 LGHNA, CDR2 YNFKEQ. This CDR3 contains 17 residues. The CDR3 nucleotides read TGTGCCAGCAGCCAAGAGGGACAGGGGACGGGGAACACTGAAGCTTTCTTT. This sequence encodes CASSQEGQGTGNTEAFF.

The V and J genes are TRBV7-9 and TRBJ1-3, with TRBD1 as a possible D gene (6 bases). Trimming removed 5 bases from V and 2 bases from J, with 7 bases in between. The CDR3 loop spans 13 amino acids. Germline V gives CDR1 SEHNR, CDR2 FQNEAQ (reference sequence). The CDR3 loop reads CASSQGPGNTIYF. The CDR3, as DNA: TGTGCCAGCAGCCAGGGGCCTGGAAACACCATATATTTT. The entire variable domain, with the rest obtained from reference TRBV7-9 and TRBJ1-3, is as follows: DTGVSQNPRHKITKRGQNVTFRCDPISEHNRLYWYRQTLGQGPEFLTYFQNEAQLEKSRLLSDRFSAERPKGSFSTLEIQRTEQGDSAMYLCASSQGPGNTIYFGEGSWLTVV.

The rearrangement joins TRBV23-1 to TRBJ2-1, with D unclear. TRBV23-1 is identified as an open reading frame with a role that is uncertain. Between the trimmed V and J ends, which lost 0 bases and 3 bases, there was a span of 21 bases. The CDR3 is 19 residues long. The CDR3 protein is CASSQSSSSPKELYNEQFF. The CDR3 DNA is TGCGCCAGCAGTCAATCAAGTTCTAGTCCCAAGGAACTCTACAATGAGCAGTTCTTC.

The chain links TRBV5-1 to TRBJ2-7; 12 bases agree with TRBD2. V shed 5 bases, J shed 5 bases, and the junction held 2 bases outside the gene matches. This CDR3 comprises 13 residues. CDR1 is SGHRS, CDR2 YFSETQ, per germline. CDR3 residues: CASSLAGGDEQYV. CDR3 DNA: TGCGCCAGCAGTCTAGCGGGAGGGGACGAGCAGTACGTC.

This clone has only one observation. The chain combines TRBV7-9 with TRBJ1-2; perhaps TRBD1 as D (5 bases). Germline loops: CDR1 SEHNR, CDR2 FQNEAQ (reference sequence). Trimming cost V 5 bases and J 0 bases, with 13 bases left between them. The CDR3 is made up of 15 amino acids. CDR3 DNA sequence: TGTGCCAGCAGCCCAGGGTACCAAGCTAACTATGGCTACACCTTC. This codes for CASSPGYQANYGYTF.

For the CDR3, the DNA is TGTGCCAGCAGTTTAAGGACAACCAGGGGCAATTCACCCCTCCACTTT. This gives the protein CASSLRTTRGNSPLHF. The chain has TRBV27 and TRBJ1-6; a possible D gene is TRBD1 (6 bases). Germline lookup yields CDR1 MNHEY and CDR2 SMNVEV (reference sequence). V lost 2 bases and J lost 7, with 15 bases in between. The CDR3 totals 16 residues.

This chain uses TRBV6-6 with TRBJ1-2, with D tentatively TRBD1 (6 bases). This CDR3 is built from 12 residues. Germline V gives CDR1 MNHNY, CDR2 SVGAGI (reference sequence). Trimming shortened V by 7 bases and J by 6 bases, and 12 bases separated the two germline ends. The CDR3 protein is CASTNRVDGYTF. The CDR3 bases are TGTGCCAGCACCAACAGGGTGGATGGCTACACCTTC.

The count of this clone is one. The chain employs TRBV6-1 and TRBJ2-7, with D perhaps matching TRBD1 (6 bases). The CDR3 consists of 15 residues. The V gene lost 1 base and the J gene lost 2 bases, with 12 bases spanning the gap. From germline, CDR1 is MNHNS and CDR2 SASEGT. The CDR3 loop is CASSEGSRGTYEQYV. CDR3 nucleotides: TGTGCCAGCAGTGAAGGTTCAAGGGGGACCTACGAGCAGTACGTC.